Below, 11 T cell receptor beta chains from the same sample are listed, as sequenced in a study of identical twins. One entry per CDR3 protein, called by TCRdb with MiXCR from the 5' RACE reads. The sample carries 1,800,000 or so distinct CDR3 sequences, about 32% recorded once. Sequenced input: cord blood. The source is a newborn girl in good health.

This clonotype came up a few times. The chain is built from TRBV10-3 and TRBJ2-7; D remains ambiguous. The CDR3 loop spans 14 amino acids. Germline CDR1 and CDR2: ENHRY and SYGVKD. The ends were cut back, 3 bases at V and 7 bases at J, with 16 bases in the middle. The CDR3 DNA is TGTGCCATCAGTGAACCTAGTAGGAAGACGGAGCAGTACTTC. This codes for CAISEPSRKTEQYF.

The V call is TRBV9, the J call TRBJ2-2, with D hard to call. CDR3 length equals 15 residues. Germline assignment: CDR1 SGDLS and CDR2 YYNGEE. The V end lost 6 bases, the J end lost 3 bases, and 15 bases lay between the germline ends. CDR3: CASNDLQDYTGELFF. The CDR3 nucleotides are TGTGCCAGCAACGACCTTCAGGATTACACCGGGGAGCTGTTTTTT. Full variable domain (missing parts from reference TRBV9 and TRBJ2-2): DSGVTQTPKHLITATGQRVTLRCSPRSGDLSVYWYQQSLDQGLQFLIQYYNGEERAKGNILERFSAQQFPDLHSELNLSSLELGDSALYFCASNDLQDYTGELFFGEGSRLTVL.

This clonotype occurred a few times. The chain uses TRBV18 and TRBJ1-1; D is unresolved. V lost 4 bases to trimming and J lost 6 bases, with 9 bases between them. The germline CDR1 and CDR2 sequences are KGHSH and LQKENI. The CDR3 sequence is 12 residues long. The CDR3 spells CASSLRDSEAFF. CDR3 DNA: TGTGCCAGCTCACTAAGGGATTCTGAAGCTTTCTTT.

This clonotype was seen ten or more times. This sequence joins TRBV6-6 and TRBJ2-7, with unresolved D. V lost 6 bases, J lost 0 bases, and 12 bases lay in between. Germline V gives CDR1 MNHNY, CDR2 SVGAGI (reference sequence). The CDR3 sequence is 14 residues long. DNA for the CDR3: TGTGCCAGCAGCCTCGTGCCCTCCTCCTACGAGCAGTACTTC. This sequence encodes CASSLVPSSYEQYF.

The chain combines TRBV9 with TRBJ2-1; 11 bases fit TRBD2. The J call may be faulty, since TRBJ2-7 better matches the DNA end. The germline V gene encodes CDR1 SGDLS and CDR2 YYNGEE. CDR3 length: 18 amino acids. The CDR3 sequence is CAIQTGTSGQRWDNEQYF. CDR3 sequence (DNA): TGTGCCATACAAACCGGGACTAGCGGTCAGAGGTGGGACAATGAGCAGTACTTC.

The rearrangement joins TRBV12-3 or TRBV12-4 to TRBJ1-5; 7 nucleotides line up with TRBD1. V gave up 7 bases and J gave up 7 bases; unmatched junction bases: 13. There are 15 residues in the CDR3. CDR3 protein: CASKDKGDSVQPQHF. In nucleotides, the CDR3 is TGTGCCAGCAAAGATAAGGGGGACAGTGTCCAGCCCCAGCATTTT.

J is TRBJ2-7 and V is TRBV27; D might be TRBD1 (6 bases). Germline V gene lookup returns CDR1 MNHEY and CDR2 SMNVEV (reference sequence). The germline V and J ends were trimmed by 5 bases and 0 bases, with 11 bases remaining between them. The CDR3 loop spans 14 amino acids. The CDR3 bases are TGTGCCAGCAGTCCCGACAGGTACTCCTACGAGCAGTACTTC. This sequence encodes CASSPDRYSYEQYF.

The CDR3 bases are TGTGCCAGCAGCTTGGCCGGGACCACTAGGTATGAGCAGTACTTC. Translated, it gives CASSLAGTTRYEQYF. The chain uses TRBV5-4 and TRBJ2-7; TRBD1 or TRBD2 may be the D gene (5 bases each). The CDR3 has 15 residues. The ends were cut back, 0 bases at V and 7 bases at J, with 17 bases in the middle. Germline CDR1 reads SGHNT; CDR2 reads YYREEE (reference sequence).

This clonotype was picked up many times. This chain links TRBV20-1 with TRBJ2-1; TRBD2 matches at 7 bases. CDR1 DFQATT and CDR2 SNEGSKA come from the germline V gene (reference sequence). With 1 base clipped from V and 10 bases from J, the junction kept 13 bases outside the gene matches. This CDR3 has 15 amino acids. The CDR3 loop reads CSARVSTSASQEQFF. Written as DNA, the CDR3 is TGCAGTGCTAGAGTAAGCACTAGCGCGTCTCAGGAGCAGTTCTTC.

In the case of this clonotype: Mismatch with germline at one junction end may stem from a read error. The chain has TRBV4-2 and TRBJ1-6, with D possibly being TRBD1 (5 bases). From germline, CDR1 is LGHNA and CDR2 YNFKEQ. The CDR3 is 17 residues long. The CDR3 DNA sequence: TGTGCCAGCAGCCAAGATTATGGGGGATCCTATTATTCACCCCTCCACTTT. It encodes CASSQDYGGSYYSPLHF.

In its sample, this clonotype was seen a few times. This chain connects TRBV11-2 to TRBJ2-3; 7 nucleotides align to TRBD1. Per germline, CDR1 SGHAT and CDR2 FQNNGV. V shed 7 bases and J 6 bases; nucleotides not matched to a gene: 10. This CDR3 has 14 amino acids. The CDR3 is CASIPRGRMDTQYF. The CDR3 nucleotides read TGTGCCAGCATTCCAAGGGGGCGCATGGATACGCAGTATTTT.